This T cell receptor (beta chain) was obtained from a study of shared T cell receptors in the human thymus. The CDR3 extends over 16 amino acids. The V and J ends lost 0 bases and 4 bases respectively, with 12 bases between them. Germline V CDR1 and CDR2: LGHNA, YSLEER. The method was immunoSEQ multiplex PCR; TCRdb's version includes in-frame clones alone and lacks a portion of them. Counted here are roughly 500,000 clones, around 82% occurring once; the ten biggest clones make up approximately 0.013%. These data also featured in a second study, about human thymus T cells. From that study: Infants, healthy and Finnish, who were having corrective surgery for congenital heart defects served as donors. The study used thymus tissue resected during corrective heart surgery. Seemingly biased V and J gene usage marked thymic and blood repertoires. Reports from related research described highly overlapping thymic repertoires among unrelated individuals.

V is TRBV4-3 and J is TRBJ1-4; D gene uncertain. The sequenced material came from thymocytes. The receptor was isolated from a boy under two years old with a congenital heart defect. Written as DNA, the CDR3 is TGCGCCAGCAGCCAAGATCTGACCAGGTTTAATGAAAAACTGTTTTTT. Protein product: CASSQDLTRFNEKLFF.